The rows below give T cell receptor beta chains drawn from one sample of a study of blood T cell repertoires in COVID-19. This table comes from immunoSEQ multiplex PCR, and its TCRdb copy is limited to in-frame clones, with some not included. The data contain around 25,000 clones, 80% to 90% of them singletons. The sequenced sample was peripheral blood. These receptors originate from a human donor in a cohort sampled during active COVID-19. Each CDR3 is given with its conserved first and last residue. Fields, in order: V gene, D gene, clone size, J gene, CDR3 protein, CDR3 DNA. A D gene is named only where the DNA matches it firmly. Clone size, where shown, is once, few, many, or a class for clones that have expanded.

TRBV10-3,NA,NA,TRBJ1-4,CAISDPTVSNEKLFF,TGTGCCATCAGTGACCCGACAGTGAGTAATGAAAAACTGTTTTTT
TRBV2,TRBD2,NA,TRBJ2-1,CASSVEGLARFF,TGTGCCAGCAGTGTGGAGGGACTAGCGCGGTTCTTC
TRBV19,TRBD2,once,TRBJ2-1,CATAAASGNNEQFF,TGTGCCACCGCGGCGGCTAGCGGGAACAATGAGCAGTTCTTC
TRBV5-4,TRBD2,NA,TRBJ2-7,CASSPGIAGGYEQYF,TGTGCCAGCAGTCCTGGGATAGCGGGAGGGTACGAGCAGTACTTC
TRBV5-1,NA,NA,TRBJ2-7,CASSLSWDFIGEQYF,TGCGCCAGCAGCTTGTCCTGGGACTTTATCGGCGAGCAGTACTTC
TRBV5-1,TRBD1,NA,TRBJ2-1,CASSEGTGGGNEQFF,TGCGCCAGCAGCGAGGGGACAGGTGGGGGCAATGAGCAGTTCTTC
TRBV5-1,TRBD2,NA,TRBJ2-7,CASSLAPSGGQREQYF,TGCGCCAGCAGCTTGGCCCCTAGCGGGGGGCAGAGGGAGCAGTACTTC
TRBV6-5,TRBD1,NA,TRBJ1-1,CASSWDRGAEAFF,TGTGCCAGCAGTTGGGACAGGGGTGCTGAAGCTTTCTTT
TRBV5-6,NA,NA,TRBJ1-2,CASSLVGGYGYTF,TGTGCCAGCAGCTTGGTCGGGGGCTATGGCTACACCTTC
TRBV6-5,TRBD2,NA,TRBJ2-5,CASSYSGTRVGETQYF,TGTGCCAGCAGTTACTCAGGGACTAGGGTTGGCGAGACCCAGTACTTC
TRBV6-6,TRBD2,NA,TRBJ2-3,CASSSLGLGVDTQYF,TGTGCCAGCAGTTCCCTGGGACTAGGGGTGGATACGCAGTATTTT
TRBV5-1,NA,NA,TRBJ2-7,CASSLTGTLSYEQYF,TGCGCCAGCAGCCTAACAGGGACCCTCTCCTACGAGCAGTACTTC
TRBV6-4,TRBD1,once,TRBJ1-1,CASRRTGLAESTEAFF,TGTGCCAGCAGAAGGACAGGGTTAGCTGAGAGCACTGAAGCTTTCTTT
TRBV10-2,NA,NA,TRBJ2-7,CASESPSYEQYF,TGCGCCAGCGAAAGCCCTTCCTACGAGCAGTACTTC
TRBV2,TRBD1,NA,TRBJ1-2,CASSGYDRGYYGYTF,TGTGCCAGCAGTGGATACGACAGGGGCTACTATGGCTACACCTTC
TRBV7-2,TRBD2,NA,TRBJ2-3,CASNPLTSGYTDTQYF,TGTGCCAGCAACCCCCTAACTAGCGGGTACACAGATACGCAGTATTTT
TRBV18,TRBD1,NA,TRBJ1-6,CASSRGQATNNSPLHF,TGTGCCAGCTCTCGAGGACAGGCGACGAATAATTCACCCCTCCACTTT